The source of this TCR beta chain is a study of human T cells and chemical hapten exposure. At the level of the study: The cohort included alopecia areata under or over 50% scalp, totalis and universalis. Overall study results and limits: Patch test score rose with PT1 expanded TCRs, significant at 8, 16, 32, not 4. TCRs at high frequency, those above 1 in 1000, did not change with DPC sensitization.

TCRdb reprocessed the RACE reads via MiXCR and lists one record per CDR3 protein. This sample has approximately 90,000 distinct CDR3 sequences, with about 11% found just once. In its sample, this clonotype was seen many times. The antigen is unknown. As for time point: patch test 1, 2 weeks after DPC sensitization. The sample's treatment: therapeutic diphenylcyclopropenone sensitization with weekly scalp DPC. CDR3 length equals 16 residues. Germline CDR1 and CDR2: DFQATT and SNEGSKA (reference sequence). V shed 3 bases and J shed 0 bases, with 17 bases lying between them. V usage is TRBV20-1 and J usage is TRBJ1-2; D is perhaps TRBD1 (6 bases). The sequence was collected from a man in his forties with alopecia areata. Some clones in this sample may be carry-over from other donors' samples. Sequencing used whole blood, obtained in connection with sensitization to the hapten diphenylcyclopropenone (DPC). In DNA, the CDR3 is TGCAGTGCTAGCCCGGGACACTTGGACCCTAACTATGGCTACACCTTC. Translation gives CSASPGHLDPNYGYTF.